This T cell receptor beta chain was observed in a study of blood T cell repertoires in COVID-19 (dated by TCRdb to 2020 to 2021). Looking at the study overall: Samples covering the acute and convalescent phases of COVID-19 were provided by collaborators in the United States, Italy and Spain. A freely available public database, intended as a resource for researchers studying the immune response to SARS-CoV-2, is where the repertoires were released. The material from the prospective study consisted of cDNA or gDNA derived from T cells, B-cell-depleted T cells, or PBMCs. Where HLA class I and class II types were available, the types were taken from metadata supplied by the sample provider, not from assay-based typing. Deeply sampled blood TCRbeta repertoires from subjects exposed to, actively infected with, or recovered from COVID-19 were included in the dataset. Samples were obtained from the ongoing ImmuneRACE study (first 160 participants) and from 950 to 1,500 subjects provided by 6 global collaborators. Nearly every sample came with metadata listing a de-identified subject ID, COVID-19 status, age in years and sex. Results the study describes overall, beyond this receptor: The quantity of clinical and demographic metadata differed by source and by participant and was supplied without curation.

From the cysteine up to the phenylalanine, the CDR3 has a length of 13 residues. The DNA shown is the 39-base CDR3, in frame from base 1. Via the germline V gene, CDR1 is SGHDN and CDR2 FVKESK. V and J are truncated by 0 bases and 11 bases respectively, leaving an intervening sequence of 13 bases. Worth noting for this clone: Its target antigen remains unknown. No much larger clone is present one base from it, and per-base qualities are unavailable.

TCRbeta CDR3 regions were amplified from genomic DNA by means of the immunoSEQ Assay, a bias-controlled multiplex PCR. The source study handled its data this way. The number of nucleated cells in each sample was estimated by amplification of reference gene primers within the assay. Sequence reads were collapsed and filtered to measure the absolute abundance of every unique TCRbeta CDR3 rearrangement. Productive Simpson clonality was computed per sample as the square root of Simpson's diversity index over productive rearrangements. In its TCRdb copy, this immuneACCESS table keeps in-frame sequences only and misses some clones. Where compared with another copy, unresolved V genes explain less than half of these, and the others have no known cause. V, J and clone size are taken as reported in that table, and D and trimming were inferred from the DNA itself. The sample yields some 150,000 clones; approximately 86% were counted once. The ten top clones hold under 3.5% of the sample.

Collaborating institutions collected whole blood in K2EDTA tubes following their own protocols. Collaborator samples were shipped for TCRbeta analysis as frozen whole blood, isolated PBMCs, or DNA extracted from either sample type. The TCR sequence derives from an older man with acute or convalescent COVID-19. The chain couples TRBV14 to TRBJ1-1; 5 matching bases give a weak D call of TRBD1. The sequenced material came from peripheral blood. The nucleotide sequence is TGTGCCAGCAGCCAAGATAATAGAAGGGGTGCTTTCTTT. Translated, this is CASSQDNRRGAFF. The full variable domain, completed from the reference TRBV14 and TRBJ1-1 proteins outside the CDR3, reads EAGVTQFPSHSVIEKGQTVTLRCDPISGHDNLYWYRRVMGKEIKFLLHFVKESKQDESGMPNNRFLAERTGGTYSTLKVQPAELEDSGVYFCASSQDNRRGAFFGQGTRLTVV.